The sequence of this T cell receptor (beta chain) was determined in a study of cytomegalovirus exposure and HLA in healthy donors (dated by TCRdb to the late 2010s). Background for the entire study: An earlier analysis of around 600 of the donors reported approximately 300 Gb of sequence data and about 100 million unique TCR beta sequences from roughly 200 million T cells. About 280 gigabases of sequencing data and approximately 91 million unique TCR sequences made up an early release that covered several hundred HLA-typed donors. The genetic ancestry cluster associated with self-reported Caucasian donors included roughly four fifths of the roughly 400 genotyped donors. The study aimed to test whether signatures of past pathogen exposure could be identified by cataloging public T cell receptors. The study profiled the T cell repertoires of hundreds of subjects by immunosequencing and related them to cytomegalovirus serostatus. Along with the roughly 670-subject first cohort, a separate validation cohort of over 90 different subjects was used. To predict cytomegalovirus infection status, the study brought together high-throughput TCR immunosequencing, statistical association of individual TCRs with disease status, and machine learning. To study patterns of TCR occurrence, a later analysis re-analyzed previously published TCR beta repertoires from more than 550 donors and added high-resolution HLA genotyping. The later analysis used no new phenotypic data to find candidate immune exposures, relying instead on TCR beta sequences and their occurrence across donors. An earlier analysis of around 580 of the donors used high-throughput TCR beta sequencing to judge whether each TCR beta V gene segment behaved as functional or pseudogenic. Alongside the repertoire data, information on donor age, sex, ethnicity and CMV serostatus was compiled. In a later genetic analysis, genome-wide SNP genotypes for 398 of the 666 donors were used, and that subset was treated as a discovery cohort. Every discovery cohort repertoire had been produced on one sequencing platform. HLA typing included class I and class II loci at four-digit resolution. Typing coverage differed by locus: A, B, C, DRB1 and DQB1 were typed in about 620-630 donors, DQA1 in roughly 500, DPA1 in approximately 610, and DPB1 in just under 480. Because of strong linkage in the cohort, four to six DR-DQ haplotypes were treated as single units for association and clustering. On average, 235,054 unique TCR beta nucleotide sequences were sequenced per donor among 398 genotyped donors of the cohort, with around 19% of those sequences being non-productive. Findings and caveats that apply to the study as a whole: Because counts were too low, seventeen rarely observed V segments, including chromosome 9 orphons, were excluded from the earlier analysis of 587 of the donors. It was suggested by the authors that the approach could potentially be generalized to other disease states and immunological phenotypes. A further reported finding was that TCR beta sequences accurately predicted the HLA-A and HLA-B alleles for most subjects in the first cohort. Immune exposure information for the cohort was limited to CMV serostatus. Assigning TCR associations to individual alleles was difficult when HLA alleles, especially DR and DQ, strongly co-occurred. A later analysis associated some 17,000 TCR beta sequences with specific HLA alleles at a false discovery rate of 0.05. The study listed approximately 150 TCR beta chains as associated with cytomegalovirus. The 87-base-pair reads could not distinguish some IMGT-functional V segments, including TRBV6-2 and TRBV6-3, so those segments were excluded. A group of highly shared sequence variants was considered likely to be a technical artifact of the sequencing pipeline. Compared with the approximately 710-donor mean, donors in an Asian-associated ancestry cluster had fewer N-insertions in productive TCRs, according to a later genetic analysis. Three of the identified cytomegalovirus-associated TCR beta chains were confirmed in vitro to be specific for cytomegalovirus antigens. In a later analysis, most CMV-associated TCR beta chains were found to appear HLA-restricted, with HLA associations seemingly driven largely by CMV exposure. Most TCR sequences were seen in very few donors, while some public TCRs were found in many individuals. Presence/absence analyses assumed roughly uniform sequencing depth across donors, an assumption that may not hold. In a later analysis, HLA-associated TCR beta chains showed more clonal expansion and lower generation probabilities than non-associated chains that were equally common. In a later analysis, several top co-occurrence clusters were reported to appear linked to parvovirus B19, influenza, CMV and Epstein-Barr virus. The classifier was reported to diagnose cytomegalovirus status with high specificity and sensitivity in both the original and validation cohorts. In a later analysis, TCR association rates were found to vary across HLA loci, with the most associated TCRs seen for DRB1 alleles and the fewest for HLA-C alleles. Because HLA typing was unavailable for some donors at each locus, only the typed subset was used in association tests. Only TCR beta chains were sequenced in this cohort, and the absence of alpha or paired-chain data limited detectable features. An earlier analysis of 587 of the donors showed that most TCR beta V segments appeared in productive rearrangements either about 90% or about 30% of the time, which broadly matched IMGT annotations. Linkage disequilibrium might explain the correlated functional status among segregating V segments, but an unknown experimental factor could not be excluded. An association between a missense DCLRE1C variant and V-gene and J-gene trimming of TCR beta chains was found in a later genetic analysis and replicated in an independent cohort.

Library creation used the immunoSEQ multiplex PCR assay. The multiplex PCR relied on a mix of 60 forward primers for TCR Vbeta segments and 13 reverse primers for TCR Jbeta segments. Amplification of the CDR3 region of rearranged TCR beta genes was performed with a multiplex PCR assay on genomic DNA. The amplified TCR beta libraries were sequenced on the Illumina HiSeq System as 87-base-pair reads. Processing in the source paper ran as follows. In a later analysis, tens of millions of unique TCR beta chains were counted across the 650 to 700 repertoires, and around 11 million of these chains were shared by at least two donors. A nearest-neighbor algorithm error-corrected the raw reads and collapsed the reads into unique sequences, merging closely related sequences to remove PCR and sequencing errors. To assign V, D and J gene segments, CDR3 sequences were aligned to IMGT reference sequences. For a sequence to be retained, a match of at least six nucleotides to both a V gene segment and a J gene segment was required. Rearrangements were called productive when the CDR3 lacked stop codons and stayed in frame with V and J; all others were non-productive. CDR3 was defined by IMGT convention, running from the second conserved V-encoded cysteine to the conserved J-encoded phenylalanine. In an earlier analysis of approximately 590 of the donors, sequences lacking an unambiguous match to a single V gene segment were excluded. An earlier analysis of 450 to 650 of the donors called V segments functional above 56.7% productive rearrangements and segregating when the between-donor standard deviation exceeded 5%. A statistical classification framework was developed to diagnose cytomegalovirus status using the catalog of TCR beta chain sequences. In a later analysis, TCR nucleotide sequences were compared against IMGT/GENE-DB human TR gene sequences so that V and J genes could be assigned. Using the TCRdist pipeline, a later analysis assigned CDR3 sequences along with most-parsimonious VDJ recombination scenarios. In a later analysis, each TCR beta chain was defined by its CDR3 amino acid sequence together with its V-gene family, and reads lacking a unique V-gene family were excluded. To address suspected cross-contamination and a sequencing artifact, a later analysis removed around 590 highly shared, low-generation-probability nucleotide sequences. In a later analysis, a clonal expansion index for each public chain was calculated from normalized within-repertoire ranks of inferred template counts. In a later analysis, generation probabilities were computed with a VDJ recombination model fitted to out-of-frame rearrangements, and the resulting probabilities were checked against IGoR. In a later analysis, TCR-TCR, TCR-HLA and TCR-CMV co-occurrence was scored with hypergeometric tests, and a repertoire-size bias correction was applied to TCR pairs. False discovery rates were estimated in a later analysis by permuting HLA or CMV assignments 20 times. In a later analysis, co-occurring TCRs were grouped using DBSCAN, and TCRdist sequence similarity was added for clustering within HLA-allele-positive subsets. Co-occurrence clustering excluded repertoires with fewer than 30,000 or more than 120,000 public chains, plus five with anomalous nucleotide sharing. TCRdb retrieved this table from immuneACCESS and kept in-frame rearrangements only. Not all clones are present; in checked studies, unresolved V genes account for under half, and no reason is known for the remainder. Clone size and V and J calls were adopted from that table, with D and trimming inferred from the DNA. In this sample the table shows 40,000 to 45,000 clones, under 60% of which occur a single time. Together, the top ten hold roughly 5.6% of the sample.

Worth noting for this clone: There is no known antigen for this receptor. Base qualities are not provided; no much larger clone lies one nucleotide away.

The CDR3 holds 12 amino acids from the cysteine to the phenylalanine. The entry retains the CDR3 DNA only, 36 bases that are in frame from base 1. Relative to germline, V is 5 bases shorter and J is 3 bases shorter, with 10 bases between their ends. CDR1 and CDR2 (SQVTM, ANQGSEA) derive from the germline V gene. In total, 666 healthy bone marrow donors made up the cohort. All cohort members were sampled while nominally healthy, although unrecorded immune exposures were likely present. The donor was CMV seronegative and was included in the group of a few hundred seronegative cohort members. Each donor provided a peripheral blood sample, and peripheral blood mononuclear cells were used for TCR beta sequencing. The Qiagen DNeasy Blood Extraction Kit was used to extract genomic DNA from the blood cell samples.

The clonotype originates from a man aged 55 to 70 in good health and CMV-seronegative. The source material was PBMCs. In this chain, TRBV29-1 is recombined with TRBJ1-1, and the D gene may be TRBD1, 5 bases matching. Here is the DNA: TGCAGCGTTTCAGGGTGGGACACTGAAGCTTTCTTT. Translated, this is CSVSGWDTEAFF. Full variable domain (CDR3 extended with the reference TRBV29-1 and TRBJ1-1 proteins): SAVISQKPSRDICQRGTSLTIQCQVDSQVTMMFWYRQQPGQSLTLIATANQGSEATYESGFVIDKFPISRPNLTFSTLTVSNMSPEDSSIYLCSVSGWDTEAFFGQGTRLTVV.